These T cell receptor beta chains were read from a single sample in a study of T cell changes during pregnancy in multiple sclerosis. Profiling relied on immunoSEQ multiplex PCR, and the TCRdb table lists in-frame clones only, not all of them. The sample includes around 71,000 clones, 90% to 95% seen only once; the top ten take about 1.6%. Material: peripheral blood, obtained after pregnancy. The origin of the receptors is a female donor with multiple sclerosis, enrolled in a pregnancy study. CDR3s include the opening cysteine and the closing phenylalanine or tryptophan. The D gene is left open where the match is weak. Where a row states a size, it is once, few, many or the class of an expanded clone; other rows omit it.

>TRBV18|-|TRBJ2-7|-
CASSPSDSRPSYEQYF
TGTGCCAGCTCACCGTCAGACAGCCGCCCCTCCTACGAGCAGTACTTC
>TRBV28|-|TRBJ1-3|TRBD1
CASRSTGGSGNTIYF
TGTGCCAGCAGGTCGACAGGGGGCTCTGGAAACACCATATATTTT
>TRBV6-1|-|TRBJ2-3|TRBD2
CASSETWTSGRPDTQYF
TGTGCCAGCAGTGAAACCTGGACTAGCGGGAGGCCAGATACGCAGTATTTT
>TRBV11-2|-|TRBJ2-5|TRBD2
CASSLYGTNQETQYF
TGTGCCAGCAGCTTATACGGGACTAACCAAGAGACCCAGTACTTC
>TRBV18|-|TRBJ1-2|TRBD1
CASSPSRQGGRDYGYTF
TGTGCCAGCTCACCCTCTCGACAGGGGGGAAGGGACTATGGCTACACCTTC
>TRBV10-3|-|TRBJ2-7|TRBD2
CAISDWGLAGGPYEQYF
TGTGCCATCAGTGACTGGGGACTAGCGGGAGGTCCCTACGAGCAGTACTTC
>TRBV9|-|TRBJ1-4|TRBD1
CASSAQGAGNEKLFF
TGTGCCAGCAGCGCGCAGGGGGCTGGTAATGAAAAACTGTTTTTT
>TRBV7-2|-|TRBJ2-5|TRBD1
CADSANQGEETQYF
TGTGCCGACTCAGCCAACCAGGGGGAAGAGACCCAGTACTTC
>TRBV19|-|TRBJ2-5|-
CASSMNKIYETQYF
TGTGCCAGTAGTATGAACAAAATATACGAGACCCAGTACTTC
>TRBV28|-|TRBJ2-1|TRBD2
CASSLSGRPYNEQFF
TGTGCCAGCAGTTTAAGCGGGAGACCCTACAATGAGCAGTTCTTC
>TRBV27|-|TRBJ2-5|-
CASSRIPDSRRGQETQYF
TGTGCCAGCAGCCGAATCCCGGACAGCCGCAGAGGCCAAGAGACCCAGTACTTC
>TRBV27|-|TRBJ2-7|-
CASSTNTGKEDFNPYEQYF
TGTGCCAGCAGTACCAATACAGGGAAGGAGGACTTCAACCCTTACGAGCAGTACTTC
>TRBV7-2|-|TRBJ2-1|TRBD2
CASSLPGLAGINEQFF
TGTGCCAGCAGCTTACCGGGACTAGCGGGAATAAATGAGCAGTTCTTC
>TRBV19|once|TRBJ2-7|TRBD1
CASSWTGESSYEQYF
TGTGCCAGTAGTTGGACAGGGGAAAGCTCCTACGAGCAGTACTTC
>TRBV5-4|-|TRBJ2-3|TRBD2
CASSLRASGGFDTQYF
TGTGCCAGCAGCTTGCGGGCTAGCGGCGGATTTGATACGCAGTATTTT
>TRBV9|-|TRBJ2-7|TRBD1
CASSSGTGSYEQYF
TGTGCCAGCAGTTCCGGGACAGGCTCCTACGAGCAGTACTTC
>TRBV7-2|-|TRBJ1-2|TRBD1
CASSRQDRGNYGYTF
TGTGCCAGCAGCAGACAGGACAGGGGAAACTATGGCTACACCTTC
>TRBV4-3|-|TRBJ2-7|TRBD2
CASSRLAGGPYEQYF
TGCGCCAGCAGCCGACTAGCGGGAGGACCCTACGAGCAGTACTTC
>TRBV28|-|TRBJ1-1|-
CASSPGRNAEAFF
TGTGCCAGCAGTCCCGGGAGGAATGCTGAAGCTTTCTTT
>TRBV10-1|-|TRBJ2-2|TRBD2
CASSEGTSEQELFF
TGCGCCAGCAGTGAGGGGACTAGCGAGCAGGAGCTGTTTTTT
>TRBV6-6|-|TRBJ1-1|-
CASSYSPVGTEAFF
TGTGCCAGCAGTTACTCGCCGGTTGGCACTGAAGCTTTCTTT
>TRBV7-8|-|TRBJ1-1|-
CASSDYRGTTEAFF
TGTGCCAGCAGCGACTACCGGGGGACCACTGAAGCTTTCTTT
>TRBV13|-|TRBJ2-5|-
CASSLGRDQETQYF
TGTGCCAGCAGCTTAGGCAGGGACCAAGAGACCCAGTACTTC
>TRBV11-3|-|TRBJ2-7|-
CASSLTDFYEQYF
TGTGCCAGCAGCTTAACAGATTTCTACGAGCAGTACTTC
>TRBV20-1|-|TRBJ1-5|-
CSAQGNQPQHF
TGCAGTGCCCAGGGGAATCAGCCCCAGCATTTT
>TRBV27|-|TRBJ2-7|TRBD1
CASSLSIFAGQGAYEQYF
TGTGCCAGCAGTTTAAGTATATTTGCCGGACAGGGGGCCTACGAGCAGTACTTC
>TRBV9|-|TRBJ1-1|TRBD1
CASSVEPGGNTEAFF
TGTGCCAGCAGCGTAGAGCCAGGGGGCAACACTGAAGCTTTCTTT
>TRBV11-2|-|TRBJ2-1|-
CASSLDRSSYSYNEQFF
TGTGCCAGCAGTTTAGATAGGAGTTCTTACTCCTACAATGAGCAGTTCTTC
>TRBV5-1|-|TRBJ2-7|-
CASSLAAGYELYF
TGCGCCAGCAGCTTAGCGGCGGGGTACGAGCTCTACTTC
>TRBV30|-|TRBJ1-6|-
CAWRIGDIYSPLHF
TGTGCCTGGAGAATCGGGGACATCTATTCACCCCTCCACTTT
>TRBV15|-|TRBJ1-3|TRBD1
CATSRDLFVRGSGNTIYF
TGTGCCACCAGCAGAGATTTGTTTGTCAGGGGGTCTGGAAACACCATATATTTT
>TRBV4-1|-|TRBJ1-2|TRBD1
CASSQALTGGAYGYTF
TGCGCCAGCAGCCAAGCTCTTACAGGGGGGGCCTATGGCTACACCTTC
>TRBV6-6|-|TRBJ2-7|-
CASSRLSGTSSYEQYF
TGTGCCAGCAGTAGATTAAGCGGGACAAGCTCCTACGAGCAGTACTTC
>TRBV6-5|-|TRBJ2-3|-
CASSHGGLATDTQYF
TGTGCCAGCAGTCACGGCGGCCTTGCCACAGATACGCAGTATTTT
>TRBV7-3|-|TRBJ2-3|TRBD2
CASSLYPTSGTDTQYF
TGTGCCAGCAGCTTATATCCAACTAGCGGCACAGATACGCAGTATTTT
>TRBV28|-|TRBJ2-7|TRBD1
CASSPGAGQGAGEQYF
TGTGCCAGCAGCCCTGGGGCGGGACAGGGGGCCGGAGAGCAGTACTTC
>TRBV5-1|-|TRBJ1-1|TRBD1
CASSPQRPTGNKAFF
TGCGCCAGCAGCCCGCAGAGACCGACAGGGAATAAAGCTTTCTTT
>TRBV5-1|-|TRBJ1-5|-
CASSLEAGLNQPQHF
TGCGCCAGCAGCTTGGAGGCAGGGCTCAATCAGCCCCAGCATTTT
>TRBV6-1|-|TRBJ2-7|TRBD2
CARQGVAGTEQYF
TGTGCCAGACAAGGGGTAGCGGGAACCGAGCAGTACTTC
>TRBV19|-|TRBJ2-7|TRBD1
CAVQGTEPYEQYF
TGTGCCGTCCAAGGGACAGAACCCTACGAGCAGTACTTC
>TRBV18|-|TRBJ1-4|-
CASSPPQGGEKLFF
TGTGCCAGCTCACCACCGCAGGGAGGGGAAAAACTGTTTTTT
>TRBV19|-|TRBJ1-5|TRBD1
CASSSRPGQGFQPQHF
TGTGCCAGTAGTTCAAGGCCGGGACAGGGGTTCCAGCCCCAGCATTTT
>TRBV2|-|TRBJ1-1|-
CASSESQGEAFF
TGTGCCAGCAGTGAATCACAGGGTGAAGCTTTCTTT
>TRBV19|-|TRBJ2-3|TRBD1
CASSMRRQGADTQYF
TGTGCCAGTAGTATGCGAAGGCAGGGGGCAGATACGCAGTATTTT
>TRBV5-5|-|TRBJ2-6|-
CASSFGGSGANVLTF
TGTGCCAGCAGCTTCGGGGGCTCTGGGGCCAACGTCCTGACTTTC
>TRBV7-2|-|TRBJ1-1|TRBD1
CASSLRGWDRSNTEAFF
TGTGCCAGCAGCTTAAGGGGATGGGACAGGTCGAACACTGAAGCTTTCTTT
>TRBV28|-|TRBJ2-7|TRBD1
CASSPRRGTGLVEQYF
TGTGCCAGCAGTCCCCGGCGGGGGACAGGGTTGGTCGAGCAGTACTTC
>TRBV7-2|-|TRBJ2-1|-
CASSLLASYNEQFF
TGTGCCAGCAGCTTGCTAGCCTCCTACAATGAGCAGTTCTTC
>TRBV5-1|once|TRBJ2-7|TRBD2
CASSLGLSGRAFSYEQYF
TGCGCCAGCAGCTTGGGTCTTAGCGGGAGGGCCTTCTCCTACGAGCAGTACTTC
>TRBV6-6|-|TRBJ2-5|-
CASITGQGGQETQYF
TGTGCCAGCATTACGGGCCAGGGCGGACAAGAGACCCAGTACTTC
>TRBV5-1|-|TRBJ2-1|TRBD2
CASSSGLAGELNEQFF
TGCGCCAGCAGCTCGGGACTAGCGGGAGAATTAAATGAGCAGTTCTTC
>TRBV5-4|once|TRBJ2-5|TRBD2
CASSFGSGVGQETQYF
TGTGCCAGCAGCTTTGGTAGCGGGGTAGGTCAAGAGACCCAGTACTTC
>TRBV29-1|few|TRBJ2-7|TRBD2
CSVEFTSGYEQYF
TGCAGCGTTGAATTCACTAGCGGCTACGAGCAGTACTTC
>TRBV5-5|-|TRBJ2-5|TRBD1
CASSLGQGEETQYF
TGTGCCAGCAGCCTGGGACAGGGTGAGGAGACCCAGTACTTC
>TRBV27|once|TRBJ2-3|-
CASSLTGSPGDTQYF
TGTGCCAGCAGTTTAACGGGAAGCCCGGGAGATACGCAGTATTTT
>TRBV11-2|few|TRBJ1-1|-
CASSPGVNTEAFF
TGTGCCAGCAGCCCGGGAGTTAACACTGAAGCTTTCTTT
>TRBV30|-|TRBJ1-1|-
CAWSVRGVEAFF
TGTGCCTGGAGTGTTAGAGGCGTCGAAGCTTTCTTT
>TRBV5-6|-|TRBJ1-5|TRBD1
CASSGGQGARGNQPQHF
TGTGCCAGCAGCGGGGGACAGGGGGCGCGGGGCAATCAGCCCCAGCATTTT
>TRBV6-1|-|TRBJ1-5|-
CASSASDQPQHF
TGTGCCAGCAGTGCCTCCGATCAGCCCCAGCATTTT